The 5 T cell receptor beta chains in this list originate from one sample, sequenced in a study of cytomegalovirus exposure and HLA in healthy donors. With 60 Vbeta and 13 Jbeta primers, the PCR was carried out. TCRdb keeps only in-frame clones here, not all; method: immunoSEQ multiplex PCR. The sample totals around 120,000 clones. The sequenced sample was PBMCs. Receptors originate from a man aged 45-60 years in good health and CMV-seronegative.

This sequence joins TRBV4-3 and TRBJ1-6, with 7 bases fitting TRBD1. There are 15 residues in the CDR3. The junction had 3 bases not matched to a gene; V was cut back by 0 bases and J by 7 bases. CDR1 is LGHNA, CDR2 YSLEER, per germline. The DNA of the CDR3 is TGCGCCAGCAGCCAAGATCAGGGGGGCAATTCACCCCTCCACTTT. It yields the protein CASSQDQGGNSPLHF.

CDR3 sequence: CASSQARVETQYF. In DNA, the CDR3 is TGTGCCAGCAGCCAGGCCAGGGTTGAGACCCAGTACTTC. V and J are TRBV4-2 and TRBJ2-5; tentative D call: TRBD1 (5 bases). Germline values: CDR1 LGHNA, CDR2 YNFKEQ. This CDR3 has 13 amino acids. The V end was cut by 3 bases, the J end by 5 bases, with 10 bases between.

The chain combines TRBV14 with TRBJ2-7, with D uncertain. This CDR3 is 16 amino acids long. Trimming removed 3 bases from V and 4 bases from J, with 19 bases in between. Germline V gene sequence: CDR1 SGHDN, CDR2 FVKESK. The CDR3 DNA reads as TGTGCCAGCAGCCAGTTGTTAGTTAGCTTTGTGTACGAGCAGTACTTC. Translating it yields CASSQLLVSFVYEQYF.

This chain joins TRBV6-6 and TRBJ2-3; 8 bases line up with TRBD1. The trim removed 4 bases at V and 11 bases at J, leaving 8 bases unmatched. The germline V gene has CDR1 MNHNY and CDR2 SVGAGI (reference sequence). CDR3 length: 13 residues. The CDR3 nucleotides read TGTGCCAGCAGTTTAGAGGGACAGGCCCTGCAGTATTTT. Protein product: CASSLEGQALQYF.

The chain uses TRBV4-1 and TRBJ1-6; D unresolved. Trimming stripped 0 bases from V and 6 bases from J, with 9 bases between. Germline CDR1 is MGHRA and CDR2 is YSYEKL. This CDR3 has 15 amino acids. CDR3 sequence (DNA): TGCGCCAGCAGCCAAGAAAGTCAGATTAATTCACCCCTCCACTTT. Its translation is CASSQESQINSPLHF.